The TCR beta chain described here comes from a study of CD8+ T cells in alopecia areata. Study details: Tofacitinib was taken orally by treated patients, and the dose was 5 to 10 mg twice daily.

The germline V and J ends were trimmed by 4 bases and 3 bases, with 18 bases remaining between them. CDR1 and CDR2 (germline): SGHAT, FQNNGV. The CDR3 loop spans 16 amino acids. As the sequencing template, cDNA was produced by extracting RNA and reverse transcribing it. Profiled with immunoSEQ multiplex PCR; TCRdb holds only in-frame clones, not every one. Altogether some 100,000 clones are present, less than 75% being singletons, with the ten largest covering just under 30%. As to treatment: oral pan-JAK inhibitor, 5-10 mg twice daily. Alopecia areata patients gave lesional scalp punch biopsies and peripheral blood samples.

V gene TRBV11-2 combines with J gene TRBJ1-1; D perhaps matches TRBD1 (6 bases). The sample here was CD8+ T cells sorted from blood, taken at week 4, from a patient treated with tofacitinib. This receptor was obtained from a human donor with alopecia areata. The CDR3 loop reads CASSSAGERVYTEAFF. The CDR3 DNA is TGTGCCAGCAGCTCCGCAGGGGAAAGAGTGTACACTGAAGCTTTCTTT.